One sample yielded the 22 T cell receptor beta chains listed below, sequenced in a study of vaccination effects on CD4 cells after COVID-19. Antigen specificity for these receptors is unknown. Using immunoSEQ multiplex PCR, the repertoire was profiled, and TCRdb retains in-frame clones only, with some absent. The profile covers approximately 57,000 clones, with under 85% appearing a single time and 4.3% taken by the ten largest. A roughly 11-day culture period preceded the isolation of CD4+ T cells. Participants were given two doses of BNT162b2 or mRNA-1273 vaccine. The specimen comprised CD4+ T cells from PBMCs cultured without peptide, sampled after COVID-19 vaccination. The receptors originated from a human donor who received a COVID-19 vaccine.

CDR3 bases: TGCAGCGTTTCTTCCCCGGGACCAACCCGGGATGAGCAGTTCTTC. Amino acids: CSVSSPGPTRDEQFF. The V gene is TRBV29-1, the J gene TRBJ2-1, with D perhaps being TRBD1 or TRBD2 (5 bases each). Germline V lookup: CDR1 SQVTM, CDR2 ANQGSEA. The CDR3 runs 15 residues. The V end lost 5 bases, the J end lost 8 bases, and 22 bases lay between the germline ends.

The chain carries TRBV11-3 and TRBJ2-1; 7 nucleotides match TRBD2. This CDR3 has 15 amino acids. V was clipped by 5 bases and J by 9 bases; unmatched bases: 13. Germline CDR1 reads SGHNT; CDR2 reads YENEEA. Written as DNA, the CDR3 is TGTGCCAGCAGCCCCCGAGGGAGGGCCTCAGCTGAGCAGTTCTTC. This codes for CASSPRGRASAEQFF.

The chain couples TRBV6-5 to TRBJ1-1; a weak D match, TRBD1 (5 bases). Germline loops: CDR1 MNHEY, CDR2 SVGAGI. V was trimmed by 0 bases and J by 1 base, leaving 9 bases between them. The CDR3 spans 15 residues. The CDR3 reads CASSYSRAANTEAFF. CDR3 bases: TGTGCCAGCAGTTACTCCAGGGCTGCGAACACTGAAGCTTTCTTT.

The rearrangement links TRBV3-1 (or the pseudogene TRBV3-2) to TRBJ2-1; 9 bases align to TRBD2. Germline CDR1 is LGHDT and CDR2 is YNNKEL (reference sequence). Trimming removed 7 bases from V and 6 bases from J; junction bases left unmatched: 7. The CDR3 extends over 14 amino acids. This chain's CDR3 is CASTLAGAGNEQFF. DNA for the CDR3: TGTGCCAGCACCTTAGCGGGGGCGGGCAATGAGCAGTTCTTC.

This clone was seen just once. The gene calls are TRBV10-3 and TRBJ1-2; D is unresolved. CDR3 length: 15 residues. Germline V gene data show CDR1 as ENHRY and CDR2 as SYGVKD. The V and J ends lost 0 bases and 4 bases respectively, with 12 bases between them. The CDR3 DNA reads as TGTGCCATCAGTGAGTCGGGAGGCTCCATCTATGGCTACACCTTC. Protein: CAISESGGSIYGYTF.

This chain connects TRBV19 to TRBJ2-2, with 7 bases fitting TRBD1. The V segment lost 5 bases and the J segment 0 bases; nucleotides outside the gene matches: 6. This CDR3 contains 16 residues. Per germline, CDR1 LNHDA and CDR2 SQIVND (reference sequence). CDR3 in amino acids: CASSPRTGPNTGELFF. For the CDR3, the DNA is TGTGCCAGTAGTCCCCGGACAGGCCCGAACACCGGGGAGCTGTTTTTT.

This chain joins TRBV9 and TRBJ1-2; 8 positions match TRBD1. Germline V gene data show CDR1 as SGDLS and CDR2 as YYNGEE. The ends lost 4 bases at V and 7 bases at J; junction bases unmatched: 12. The CDR3 loop spans 15 amino acids. The CDR3 protein is CASSSNTGGHSGYTF. CDR3 coding DNA: TGTGCCAGCAGCTCGAACACAGGGGGACATTCTGGCTACACCTTC.

The J gene is TRBJ1-1, the V gene TRBV20-1; D is unresolved. The CDR3 spans 11 residues. CDR1 is DFQATT, CDR2 SNEGSKA, per germline (reference sequence). The V end lost 5 bases, the J end lost 2 bases, and 6 bases lay between the germline ends. The CDR3 region has the DNA TGCAGTGCTCTAAGAAACACTGAAGCTTTCTTT. It specifies CSALRNTEAFF.

CDR3 in DNA: TGTGCCAGCTCACCACTCGCGACAGGGGATAACGAGCAGTACTTC. Residues: CASSPLATGDNEQYF. The rearrangement joins TRBV18 to TRBJ2-7; TRBD1 aligns across 8 bases. V shed 1 base and J 5 bases; nucleotides not matched to a gene: 7. CDR1 KGHSH and CDR2 LQKENI come from the germline V gene. The CDR3 covers 15 residues.

The chain recombines TRBV7-2 with TRBJ2-4; 9 bases match TRBD2. The germline V gene encodes CDR1 SGHTA and CDR2 FQGNSA. The CDR3 is 18 residues long. V was clipped by 3 bases and J by 0 bases; unmatched bases: 9. CDR3 DNA: TGTGCCAGCAGCTTTGGGACTAGCAAGTCTGCAGCCAAAAACATTCAGTACTTC. Amino acid sequence: CASSFGTSKSAAKNIQYF.

J is TRBJ1-5 and V is TRBV6-1, with TRBD1 as a possible D gene (6 bases). The germline CDR1 and CDR2 sequences are MNHNS and SASEGT. V shed 5 bases and J shed 1 base, with 12 bases lying between them. The CDR3 has 15 amino acids. Here the CDR3 reads CASSPMQGSNQPQHF. CDR3 DNA: TGTGCCAGCAGTCCGATGCAGGGGAGCAATCAGCCCCAGCATTTT.

The V and J genes are TRBV5-4 and TRBJ1-1, with a possible D match to TRBD1 (5 bases). The V gene's germline CDR1 is SGHNT and CDR2 YYREEE (reference sequence). Trimming took 0 bases from V and 5 from J, leaving 23 bases between them. CDR3 length equals 18 residues. CDR3 sequence reads: CASSLGVTGRGVRTEAFF. The CDR3 nucleotides read TGTGCCAGCAGCTTGGGAGTTACGGGGCGCGGGGTTCGAACTGAAGCTTTCTTT.

The chain links TRBV27 to TRBJ1-4; perhaps TRBD1 as D (5 bases). The CDR3 covers 13 residues. Trimming pared 4 bases from V and 8 bases from J, leaving 11 bases between. CDR1 and CDR2 (germline): MNHEY, SMNVEV (reference sequence). This chain's CDR3 is CASSSTGGEKLFF. The CDR3 nucleotides are TGTGCCAGCAGTTCGACCGGGGGAGAAAAACTGTTTTTT.

This clone was observed a handful of times. DNA for the CDR3: TGCGCCAGCAGCTTCCGGACAGGGTCTGGAAACACCATATATTTT. It is translated as CASSFRTGSGNTIYF. The rearrangement joins TRBV5-1 to TRBJ1-3; 8 nucleotides agree with TRBD1. After removal of 2 bases from V and 1 base from J, the junction contained 2 bases not matched to a gene. The CDR3 loop spans 15 amino acids. Germline CDR1 SGHRS, CDR2 YFSETQ.

The chain joins TRBV2 to TRBJ2-5; 7 bases map to TRBD1. CDR3 length: 14 amino acids. V was clipped by 5 bases and J by 4 bases; unmatched bases: 7. CDR1 and CDR2 (germline): SNHLY, FYNNEI. CDR3 amino acids: CASSSDREGETQYF. For the CDR3, the DNA is TGTGCCAGCAGTTCCGACAGGGAAGGAGAGACCCAGTACTTC.

The chain joins TRBV15 to TRBJ2-3; D not resolved. Germline V gene sequence: CDR1 LNHNV, CDR2 YYDKDF (reference sequence). The CDR3 has 14 residues. Trimming removed 1 base from V and 2 bases from J, with 7 bases in between. The CDR3 protein is CATSRGAPTDTQYF. In DNA, the CDR3 is TGTGCCACCAGCAGAGGGGCCCCCACAGATACGCAGTATTTT.

The chain is built from TRBV10-2 and TRBJ1-1, with D possibly matching TRBD1 (5 bases). V was shortened by 6 bases and J by 8 bases, with 13 bases between the two germline ends. The CDR3 has 12 amino acids. Germline loops: CDR1 WSHSY, CDR2 SAAADI. CDR3 protein: CASRGEVSEAFF. For the CDR3, the DNA is TGCGCCAGCAGGGGGGAGGTCTCGGAAGCTTTCTTT.

This chain uses TRBV4-1 with TRBJ2-7; TRBD1 might be the D (6 bases). CDR1 and CDR2 from the germline V gene are MGHRA and YSYEKL. This CDR3 region has 17 residues. V gave up 0 bases and J gave up 2 bases, with 17 bases separating them. The CDR3 region has the DNA TGCGCCAGCAGCCAAGATATCGTGGGGGCCCGTGCCTACGAGCAGTACTTC. Its translation: CASSQDIVGARAYEQYF.

This rearrangement joins TRBV5-1 to TRBJ1-1; D is uncertain. The germline CDR1 and CDR2 sequences are SGHRS and YFSETQ. V was cut by 0 bases and J by 1 base, with 10 bases left in between. This CDR3 comprises 15 residues. The CDR3 coding sequence is TGCGCCAGCAGCTTGGGAACAACCAGGAACACTGAAGCTTTCTTT. It codes for CASSLGTTRNTEAFF.

The V gene is TRBV6-1, the J gene TRBJ1-5, with TRBD1 as a possible D gene (5 bases). This CDR3 spans 17 amino acids. Germline CDR1 MNHNS, CDR2 SASEGT. The V gene lost 4 bases and the J gene lost 3 bases, with 19 bases spanning the gap. The chain's CDR3 is CASSALTAGNLNQPQHF. The CDR3 bases are TGTGCCAGCAGTGCGCTGACAGCCGGAAATCTCAATCAGCCCCAGCATTTT.

The table lists this clone with a few counts. The chain has TRBV19 and TRBJ2-2; D may match TRBD1 or TRBD2 (6 bases each). Germline CDR1 and CDR2: LNHDA and SQIVND (reference sequence). V lost 7 bases to trimming and J lost 4 bases, with 19 bases between them. This CDR3 spans 16 amino acids. The CDR3 is CASIIRGASLTGELFF. The CDR3 region has the DNA TGTGCCAGTATTATTAGGGGGGCCTCCCTCACCGGGGAGCTGTTTTTT.

The chain uses TRBV7-9 and TRBJ1-2; D remains ambiguous. Germline V gives CDR1 SEHNR, CDR2 FQNEAQ (reference sequence). The V gene lost 5 bases and the J gene lost 3 bases, with 10 bases spanning the gap. CDR3 length: 13 residues. CDR3 amino acids: CASSPGRDYGYTF. CDR3 bases: TGTGCCAGCAGCCCCGGACGGGACTATGGCTACACCTTC.